This is a list of T cell receptor beta chains from one sample in a study of T-cell reconstitution after alpha-beta-depleted transplantation in children. TCRdb analysed the PCR reads with MiXCR anew, one entry per CDR3 protein. Here the sample spans 190,000 or so distinct CDR3 sequences, 6.5% to 7.5% being singletons. Sequences were derived from PBMCs from the stem cell graft donor, sampled from the stem cell graft. These receptors were obtained from a human donor who donated a stem cell graft to a child with Wiskott-Aldrich syndrome. Both conserved end residues are part of each CDR3. Each record gives: D gene, clone size, J gene, V gene, CDR3 length, CDR3 DNA, CDR3 protein. A D gene is named only where the DNA matches it firmly. Rows may omit the clone size; those that give it use once, few, many or a size class.

D gene: -; clone size: many; J gene: TRBJ2-5; V gene: TRBV5-4; CDR3 length: 14; CDR3 DNA: TGTGCCAGCAGCTTCACGGCTAGTGGGGAGACCCAGTACTTC; CDR3 protein: CASSFTASGETQYF
D gene: -; clone size: many; J gene: TRBJ2-7; V gene: TRBV5-1; CDR3 length: 12; CDR3 DNA: TGCGCCAGCAGCTTGGATGGGACGATGAAGTACTTC; CDR3 protein: CASSLDGTMKYF
D gene: -; clone size: many; J gene: TRBJ1-1; V gene: TRBV5-1; CDR3 length: 11; CDR3 DNA: TGCGCCAGCAGCTTTGGCACTGAAGCTTTCTTT; CDR3 protein: CASSFGTEAFF
D gene: -; clone size: many; J gene: TRBJ1-2; V gene: TRBV29-1; CDR3 length: 14; CDR3 DNA: TGCAGCGTTGAAGGCCAGCAGATCAACTATGGCTACACCTTC; CDR3 protein: CSVEGQQINYGYTF
D gene: -; clone size: many; J gene: TRBJ2-7; V gene: TRBV6-1; CDR3 length: 15; CDR3 DNA: TGTGCCAGCAGGAGCGGACCTGGGCTCTCCTACGAGCAGTACTTC; CDR3 protein: CASRSGPGLSYEQYF
D gene: TRBD1; clone size: -; J gene: TRBJ2-5; V gene: TRBV5-1; CDR3 length: 14; CDR3 DNA: TGCGCCAGCAGCCGAAACAGGGGTGAAGAGACCCAGTACTTC; CDR3 protein: CASSRNRGEETQYF
D gene: -; clone size: many; J gene: TRBJ1-3; V gene: TRBV20-1; CDR3 length: 14; CDR3 DNA: TGCAGTGCTCCGCAGCCGGGGGGGGGAAACACCATATATTTT; CDR3 protein: CSAPQPGGGNTIYF
D gene: -; clone size: many; J gene: TRBJ2-7; V gene: TRBV11-3; CDR3 length: 13; CDR3 DNA: TGTGCCACCTCGGACCGCAGCTCCTACGAGCAGTACTTC; CDR3 protein: CATSDRSSYEQYF
D gene: TRBD2; clone size: -; J gene: TRBJ2-1; V gene: TRBV5-1; CDR3 length: 16; CDR3 DNA: TGCGCCAGCAGGGAGCCCGGCCTAGCGGGGGGCAATGAGCAGTTCTTC; CDR3 protein: CASREPGLAGGNEQFF
D gene: -; clone size: many; J gene: TRBJ2-1; V gene: TRBV28; CDR3 length: 15; CDR3 DNA: TGTGCCAGCACCACAGGGCGGGGACCCTACAATGAGCAGTTCTTC; CDR3 protein: CASTTGRGPYNEQFF
D gene: -; clone size: -; J gene: TRBJ2-3; V gene: TRBV2; CDR3 length: 15; CDR3 DNA: TGTGCCAGCAGATACCCGGCCTCGGGAGAAGATACGCAGTATTTT; CDR3 protein: CASRYPASGEDTQYF
D gene: -; clone size: -; J gene: TRBJ2-2; V gene: TRBV5-1; CDR3 length: 15; CDR3 DNA: TGCGCCAGCAGCAGTTTGGCAGCGAACACCGGGGAGCTGTTTTTT; CDR3 protein: CASSSLAANTGELFF
D gene: TRBD2; clone size: many; J gene: TRBJ2-7; V gene: TRBV29-1; CDR3 length: 13; CDR3 DNA: TGCAGCGCCGGACTAGCGCTGACCTACGAGCAGTACTTC; CDR3 protein: CSAGLALTYEQYF
D gene: TRBD1; clone size: -; J gene: TRBJ2-7; V gene: TRBV2; CDR3 length: 14; CDR3 DNA: TGTGCCAGCGGCGGACAGGGGATATCCTACGAGCAGTACTTC; CDR3 protein: CASGGQGISYEQYF
D gene: -; clone size: -; J gene: TRBJ2-2; V gene: TRBV5-7; CDR3 length: 14; CDR3 DNA: TGTGCCAGGGGCCTGGGGCTCCTCGGCGGGGAGCTGTTTTTT; CDR3 protein: CARGLGLLGGELFF
D gene: -; clone size: many; J gene: TRBJ2-6; V gene: TRBV7-9; CDR3 length: 15; CDR3 DNA: TGTGCCAGCAGCTTTGTAGGGTCCGGGGCCAACGTCCTGACTTTC; CDR3 protein: CASSFVGSGANVLTF
D gene: -; clone size: many; J gene: TRBJ2-1; V gene: TRBV25-1; CDR3 length: 21; CDR3 DNA: TGTGCCAGCAGTGGAAAGGTGGGACTCAACGCCGAGGGCAGCTCCTACAATGAGCAGTTCTTC; CDR3 protein: CASSGKVGLNAEGSSYNEQFF
D gene: -; clone size: many; J gene: TRBJ1-3; V gene: TRBV6-5; CDR3 length: 14; CDR3 DNA: TGTGCCAGCAGTTTGAAACAGCTTGGAAACACCATATATTTT; CDR3 protein: CASSLKQLGNTIYF
D gene: -; clone size: many; J gene: TRBJ2-1; V gene: TRBV4-3; CDR3 length: 14; CDR3 DNA: TGCGCCAGCAGCCAAGGTATGGGTTGGGATGAGCAGTTCTTC; CDR3 protein: CASSQGMGWDEQFF
D gene: -; clone size: many; J gene: TRBJ1-2; V gene: TRBV20-1; CDR3 length: 13; CDR3 DNA: TGCAGTGCCGACTTGACAGGAAATCTCGGCTACACCTTC; CDR3 protein: CSADLTGNLGYTF
D gene: TRBD1; clone size: many; J gene: TRBJ2-3; V gene: TRBV11-2; CDR3 length: 15; CDR3 DNA: TGTGCCAGCAGTACAGGGGCTTATAGCACAGATACGCAGTATTTT; CDR3 protein: CASSTGAYSTDTQYF
D gene: -; clone size: many; J gene: TRBJ2-7; V gene: TRBV18; CDR3 length: 14; CDR3 DNA: TGTGCCAGCTCACCCCCTGGGCGTTTCTACGAGCAGTACTTC; CDR3 protein: CASSPPGRFYEQYF
D gene: -; clone size: -; J gene: TRBJ1-2; V gene: TRBV7-2; CDR3 length: 15; CDR3 DNA: TGTGCCAGCAGCACCGGGCCTCCCAGGGGCTATGGCTACACCTTC; CDR3 protein: CASSTGPPRGYGYTF
D gene: -; clone size: few; J gene: TRBJ1-5; V gene: TRBV24-1; CDR3 length: 15; CDR3 DNA: TGTGCCACCAGTGACGGGGGATATAGCAATCAGCCCCAGCATTTT; CDR3 protein: CATSDGGYSNQPQHF